A selection of T cell receptor beta chains follows, all from one sample in a study of identical twins. TCRdb reprocessed the 5' RACE reads via MiXCR and lists one record per CDR3 protein. The profile shows 1.5 million to 2 million distinct CDR3 sequences, around 29% of them singletons. The sample taken for sequencing was cord blood. These receptors were taken from a newborn girl in good health. The CDR3 runs from the conserved cysteine through the conserved F or W. Fields, in order: clone size, J gene, D gene, V gene, CDR3 protein, CDR3 DNA. D genes are given only for firm matches. The size entry is marked missing in some rows and otherwise reads once, few, many or a size class.

size: NA
J: TRBJ2-7
D: NA
V: TRBV7-7
CDR3: CASSLGCNEQYF
DNA: TGTGCCAGCAGCTTAGGCTGCAATGAGCAGTACTTC

size: many
J: TRBJ2-3
D: TRBD2
V: TRBV5-1
CDR3: CASSLEASGDTQYF
DNA: TGCGCCAGCAGCTTGGAGGCTAGCGGGGATACGCAGTATTTT

size: NA
J: TRBJ1-4
D: NA
V: TRBV20-1
CDR3: CSARDRVGVGEKLFF
DNA: TGCAGTGCTAGAGATCGGGTCGGGGTTGGTGAAAAACTGTTTTTT

size: NA
J: TRBJ2-5
D: TRBD1
V: TRBV20-1
CDR3: CGAPTGVETQYF
DNA: TGCGGTGCACCTACAGGGGTTGAGACCCAGTACTTC

size: NA
J: TRBJ2-7
D: TRBD2
V: TRBV20-1
CDR3: CSANSGRNNEQYF
DNA: TGCAGTGCTAATAGCGGGAGGAACAATGAGCAGTACTTC

size: many
J: TRBJ2-1
D: NA
V: TRBV14
CDR3: CASSQVRGVTYNEQFF
DNA: TGTGCCAGCAGCCAAGTCCGCGGGGTAACCTACAATGAGCAGTTCTTC

size: NA
J: TRBJ2-7
D: TRBD1
V: TRBV6-2/TRBV6-3
CDR3: CAGPIYGTGGYEQYF
DNA: TGTGCCGGACCTATCTACGGGACAGGGGGATACGAGCAGTACTTC

size: NA
J: TRBJ2-3
D: TRBD2
V: TRBV4-2
CDR3: CASSQEGLAVPLGDTQYF
DNA: TGTGCCAGCAGCCAAGAAGGACTAGCGGTCCCCTTAGGAGATACGCAGTATTTT

size: NA
J: TRBJ2-3
D: TRBD1
V: TRBV5-6
CDR3: CASSSITGDGTDTQYF
DNA: TGTGCCAGCAGCTCGATCACAGGGGACGGCACAGATACGCAGTATTTT

size: NA
J: TRBJ1-2
D: TRBD1
V: TRBV28
CDR3: CASRPPGTGYYGYTF
DNA: TGTGCCAGCAGACCCCCCGGGACAGGGTACTATGGCTACACCTTC

size: NA
J: TRBJ2-6
D: TRBD1
V: TRBV14
CDR3: CASSQKSWDSLISGANVLTF
DNA: TGTGCCAGCAGCCAAAAAAGTTGGGACAGCCTCATTTCTGGGGCCAACGTCCTGACTTTC

size: NA
J: TRBJ2-7
D: NA
V: TRBV12-3/TRBV12-4
CDR3: CASSFLRQNSYNEQYF
DNA: TGTGCCAGCAGTTTCTTGAGACAAAACTCCTACAATGAGCAGTACTTC

size: NA
J: TRBJ1-5
D: NA
V: TRBV6-2/TRBV6-3
CDR3: CASSYTMHRVYSNQPQHF
DNA: TGTGCCAGCAGTTACACCATGCATAGAGTTTATAGCAATCAGCCCCAGCATTTT

size: many
J: TRBJ2-3
D: TRBD2
V: TRBV10-3
CDR3: CAISSGDTDTQYF
DNA: TGTGCCATCAGTAGCGGGGATACAGATACGCAGTATTTT

size: few
J: TRBJ1-2
D: TRBD1
V: TRBV2
CDR3: CASSEVGQYGYTF
DNA: TGTGCCAGCAGTGAGGTGGGACAGTATGGCTACACCTTC

size: few
J: TRBJ2-5
D: TRBD2
V: TRBV27
CDR3: CASSPHGTIGQETQYF
DNA: TGTGCCAGCAGTCCCCACGGGACTATTGGGCAGGAGACCCAGTACTTC

size: NA
J: TRBJ2-4
D: TRBD1
V: TRBV15
CDR3: CATSTNLQGAKNIQYF
DNA: TGTGCCACCAGCACTAACTTACAGGGGGCCAAAAACATTCAGTACTTC

size: few
J: TRBJ2-5
D: NA
V: TRBV9
CDR3: CASSVEAQETQYF
DNA: TGTGCCAGCAGCGTAGAAGCACAAGAGACCCAGTACTTC

size: NA
J: TRBJ1-2
D: TRBD1
V: TRBV5-4
CDR3: CASIQTGTGNYGYTF
DNA: TGTGCCAGCATCCAAACCGGGACAGGGAACTATGGCTACACCTTC

size: few
J: TRBJ1-2
D: NA
V: TRBV7-2
CDR3: CASSLGGQASNYGYTF
DNA: TGTGCCAGCAGCTTAGGCGGCCAGGCTTCCAACTATGGCTACACCTTC

size: few
J: TRBJ2-1
D: NA
V: TRBV3-1
CDR3: CASSQAQGYNEQFF
DNA: TGTGCCAGCAGCCAAGCACAGGGATACAATGAGCAGTTCTTC

size: few
J: TRBJ1-2
D: NA
V: TRBV3-1
CDR3: CASSALTTGNDGYTF
DNA: TGTGCCAGCAGCGCACTTACTACAGGGAACGATGGCTACACCTTC

size: once
J: TRBJ2-7
D: TRBD2
V: TRBV6-1
CDR3: CASRWRGSSYKQYF
DNA: TGTGCCAGCAGATGGCGGGGGAGCTCCTACAAGCAGTACTTC